The 23 T cell receptor beta chains presented below share a single source sample, sequenced in a study of OX40 agonist ivuxolimab in advanced cancers. The assay was immunoSEQ multiplex PCR, and TCRdb's table has in-frame clones only and misses some. Of 8,500 to 9,500 clones listed, 60% to 80% are singletons. The sequencing used CD4+ or CD8+ T cells sorted from blood, collected in a trial of the OX40 agonist ivuxolimab. The receptors originated from an adult with an advanced solid tumor such as melanoma, head and neck, liver or kidney cancer.

This clone was detected only a few times. The chain couples TRBV7-6 to TRBJ2-7, with 10 positions matching TRBD1. There are 14 residues in the CDR3. Germline loops: CDR1 SGHVS, CDR2 FNYEAQ. V shed 5 bases and J 2 bases; nucleotides not matched to a gene: 3. The CDR3 region has the DNA TGTGCCAGCAGCCCCGGACAGGGGGCCTACGAGCAGTACTTC. It encodes CASSPGQGAYEQYF.

This clone has just a few counts. The chain employs TRBV4-2 and TRBJ1-5; the D is unclear. The germline V gene encodes CDR1 LGHNA and CDR2 YNFKEQ. Trimming left V 4 bases short and J 1 base short, with 11 bases between. The CDR3 consists of 15 residues. CDR3 nucleotides: TGTGCCAGCAGCCGCCTATTAGGGAGCAATCAGCCCCAGCATTTT. Translation gives CASSRLLGSNQPQHF.

The chain employs TRBV2 and TRBJ1-1, with D unclear. The ends were cut back, 1 base at V and 6 bases at J, with 3 bases in the middle. This CDR3 has 11 residues. The V gene's germline CDR1 is SNHLY and CDR2 FYNNEI. CDR3 DNA: TGTGCCAGCAGTGAAGAAGCTGAAGCTTTCTTT. Its translation: CASSEEAEAFF.

This sequence joins TRBV7-9 and TRBJ2-7; D is uncertain. Germline V gene data show CDR1 as SEHNR and CDR2 as FQNEAQ (reference sequence). The CDR3 has 13 amino acids. Trimming stripped 5 bases from V and 4 bases from J, with 12 bases between. The CDR3 here is CASSGELRYEQYF. The CDR3 DNA follows: TGTGCCAGCAGCGGAGAGTTGCGTTACGAGCAGTACTTC.

The CDR3 nucleotides are TGTGCCAGCAGCCAAGATGGGACAGCCTACGAGCAGTACTTC. As protein: CASSQDGTAYEQYF. The chain employs TRBV4-2 and TRBJ2-7, with TRBD1 matching over 7 bases. V trimming: 0 bases; J trimming: 2 bases; junction bases outside the gene matches: 1. The CDR3 is 14 amino acids. Germline-derived CDR1 and CDR2 are LGHNA and YNFKEQ.

The chain is built from TRBV13 and TRBJ2-7; 9 nucleotides agree with TRBD1. Germline V gene sequence: CDR1 PRHDT, CDR2 FYEKMQ (reference sequence). Germline trimming cut 5 bases from V and 0 bases from J; bases unmatched to any gene: 8. The CDR3 length is 16 residues. The CDR3, as DNA: TGTGCCAGCAGCACGGGACAGGGTTTGGACTCCTACGAGCAGTACTTC. This codes for CASSTGQGLDSYEQYF.

The rearrangement joins TRBV7-9 to TRBJ2-4; unclear D gene. Germline CDR1 and CDR2: SEHNR and FQNEAQ (reference sequence). Trimming took off 4 bases at V and 6 bases at J, with 10 bases between the two ends. The CDR3 covers 13 residues. CDR3 in DNA: TGTGCCAGCAGCTCCTATTCTATAAACATTCAGTACTTC. It specifies CASSSYSINIQYF.

There are a few counts of this clone. This rearrangement joins TRBV2 to TRBJ2-7, with 10 bases identical to TRBD1. With V trimmed by 8 bases and J by 4 bases, 11 bases remained unmatched. Germline CDR1 reads SNHLY; CDR2 reads FYNNEI. The CDR3 loop spans 15 amino acids. CDR3 nucleotides: TGTGCCAGCCGTATCTCCGGGACAGGGGCGTACGAGCAGTACTTC. Translation gives CASRISGTGAYEQYF.

This clone has a count of ten or more. The rearrangement links TRBV5-1 to TRBJ1-2; perhaps TRBD1 as D (6 bases). V dropped 4 bases and J dropped 6 bases, with 16 bases sitting between them. The CDR3 covers 14 residues. Germline V lookup: CDR1 SGHRS, CDR2 YFSETQ. This chain's CDR3 is CASSPDGGGDGYTF. CDR3 DNA sequence: TGCGCCAGCAGCCCCGACGGGGGGGGCGATGGCTACACCTTC.

CDR3 bases: TGCGCCAGCAGCCAAGATCGGGCAGGGATGAACACTGAAGCTTTCTTT. Translating it yields CASSQDRAGMNTEAFF. The chain is built from TRBV4-3 and TRBJ1-1; the D gene is possibly TRBD1 (5 bases). The V and J ends lost 0 bases and 0 bases respectively, with 11 bases between them. CDR3 size: 16 residues. Germline V lookup: CDR1 LGHNA, CDR2 YSLEER.

This chain joins TRBV7-9 and TRBJ2-7, with no clear D. CDR1 and CDR2 from the germline V gene are SEHNR and FQNEAQ (reference sequence). The CDR3 loop spans 14 amino acids. V shed 8 bases and J shed 1 base, with 15 bases lying between them. This chain's CDR3 is CASSAFPKSYEQYF. The DNA for the CDR3 is TGTGCCAGCTCAGCTTTCCCCAAATCCTACGAGCAGTACTTC.

A word on this clone: The sample has other DNA sequences that encode this CDR3 too. The rearrangement joins TRBV7-2 to TRBJ1-2; 7 nucleotides agree with TRBD1. V shed 1 base, J shed 8 bases, and the junction held 1 base outside the gene matches. The CDR3 has 12 residues. Germline V gene data show CDR1 as SGHTA and CDR2 as FQGNSA. The CDR3 loop reads CASSLGGGGYTF. The CDR3, as DNA: TGTGCCAGCAGCTTAGGAGGGGGCGGCTACACCTTC.

The rearrangement uses TRBV28 and TRBJ2-7; TRBD1 agrees at 9 bases. Germline CDR1 reads MDHEN; CDR2 reads SYDVKM. J gave up 1 base and V 8 bases, and 6 bases lay outside the gene matches. The CDR3 runs 14 residues. The CDR3 spells CASCSGTGSYEQYF. The CDR3 DNA reads TGTGCCAGCTGTTCCGGGACAGGGTCCTACGAGCAGTACTTC.

This clone turned up a few times. This chain uses TRBV5-6 with TRBJ1-5, with unresolved D. V was cut by 0 bases and J by 5 bases, with 3 bases left in between. There are 12 residues in the CDR3. Germline assignment: CDR1 SGHDT and CDR2 YYEEEE. CDR3 region: CASSLGDQPQHF. CDR3 DNA sequence: TGTGCCAGCAGCTTGGGGGATCAGCCCCAGCATTTT. Looking up the rest from reference TRBV5-6 and TRBJ1-5 gives the full variable domain: DAGVTQSPTHLIKTRGQQVTLRCSPKSGHDTVSWYQQALGQGPQFIFQYYEEEERQRGNFPDRFSGHQFPNYSSELNVNALLLGDSALYLCASSLGDQPQHFGDGTRLSIL.

The chain combines TRBV6-1 with TRBJ2-5; the D gene is possibly TRBD1 (6 bases). The CDR3 length is 15 residues. Trimming took 8 bases from V and 3 from J, leaving 19 bases between them. CDR1 MNHNS and CDR2 SASEGT come from the germline V gene. CDR3 protein: CASLALDRPKETQYF. The CDR3, as DNA: TGTGCCAGCTTGGCCCTCGACAGGCCCAAAGAGACCCAGTACTTC.

The V and J genes are TRBV9 and TRBJ2-7; no reliable D call. V lost 4 bases, J lost 0 bases, and 14 bases lay in between. Germline loops: CDR1 SGDLS, CDR2 YYNGEE. This CDR3 is 15 amino acids long. The CDR3 nucleotides are TGTGCCAGCAGCCCCACCGACCTGAGCTCCTACGAGCAGTACTTC. Translating gives CASSPTDLSSYEQYF.

The rearrangement uses TRBV7-6 and TRBJ2-7; TRBD1 is a possible D gene (6 bases). Trimming removed 2 bases at V and 6 bases at J, with 14 bases between. CDR1 is SGHVS and CDR2 is FNYEAQ in the germline V gene. The CDR3 is made up of 14 amino acids. The CDR3 region is CASSLSGRGSEQYF. Written as DNA, the CDR3 is TGTGCCAGCAGCTTAAGTGGCAGGGGCTCCGAGCAGTACTTC.

The rearrangement uses TRBV6-1 and TRBJ2-1, with TRBD2 matching over 12 bases. With V trimmed by 2 bases and J by 5 bases, 7 bases remained unmatched. This CDR3 has 17 residues. Germline values: CDR1 MNHNS, CDR2 SASEGT. Here the CDR3 reads CASSELAGGSPNNEQFF. CDR3 nucleotides: TGTGCCAGCAGTGAACTAGCGGGAGGGTCCCCTAACAATGAGCAGTTCTTC.

This clone came up a few times. V is TRBV7-9 and J is TRBJ2-3; possibly TRBD1 for D (6 bases). Trimming pared 0 bases from V and 2 bases from J, leaving 9 bases between. The CDR3 loop spans 15 amino acids. Germline V gene sequence: CDR1 SEHNR, CDR2 FQNEAQ (reference sequence). The CDR3, as DNA: TGTGCCAGCAGCTTAGCTCAGGGGTTCACAGATACGCAGTATTTT. It yields the protein CASSLAQGFTDTQYF.

The V gene is TRBV25-1, the J gene TRBJ1-1, with 7 nucleotides matching TRBD1. The CDR3 covers 12 residues. The germline CDR1 and CDR2 sequences are MGHDK and SYGVNS. Unmatched junction bases numbered 2, after V lost 5 bases and J lost 5 bases. The CDR3 DNA reads as TGTGCCAGCAGTCAGGGGGGAACTGAAGCTTTCTTT. The encoded protein is CASSQGGTEAFF.

This clone was detected only a few times. The CDR3 sequence: CASSFFSGGTWDTQYF. The CDR3 region has the DNA TGTGCCAGCAGTTTTTTTAGCGGGGGGACCTGGGATACGCAGTATTTT. The genes are TRBV28 and TRBJ2-3, with TRBD2 identical over 10 bases. This CDR3 is built from 16 residues. Per germline, CDR1 MDHEN and CDR2 SYDVKM. V lost 3 bases, J lost 6 bases, and 9 bases stayed unmatched.

The CDR3 coding sequence is TGTGCCTGGACTTCTGGCCCTAACTATGGCTACACCTTC. It codes for CAWTSGPNYGYTF. The rearrangement joins TRBV30 to TRBJ1-2; D not certain. CDR3 length: 13 residues. Looked up from germline, CDR1 is GTSNPN and CDR2 is SVGIG (reference sequence). The V end was cut by 4 bases, the J end by 0 bases, with 9 bases between.

This clone was seen only a few times. V is TRBV27 and J is TRBJ2-1; possible D gene TRBD1, 6 bases. V shed 3 bases and J shed 0 bases, with 15 bases lying between them. The CDR3 length is 17 residues. The germline V gene has CDR1 MNHEY and CDR2 SMNVEV (reference sequence). CDR3 residues: CASSFSLGGPSYNEQFF. The CDR3, as DNA: TGTGCCAGCAGTTTCTCCTTAGGGGGACCCTCCTACAATGAGCAGTTCTTC.